One and the same sample provided the 32 T cell receptor beta chains below, sequenced in a study of Ad26.COV2.S vaccination and SARS-CoV-2 variants. The protocol was immunoSEQ multiplex PCR, while the TCRdb copy is restricted to in-frame clones and leaves out a portion. The data show about 440,000 clones, around 88% seen once. Treatment of the sample: 15 to 20 received Ad26.COV2.S at low or high dose, single or two shots; about five received placebo; per-sample allocation not given. It was on day 63 after the first vaccine or placebo injection that samples were taken. The material was peripheral blood, obtained in a trial of Ad26.COV2.S vaccine versus placebo. These receptors originate from a person between 18 and 59 years old who received the Ad26.COV2.S COVID-19 vaccine or a placebo.

This chain joins TRBV11-3 and TRBJ2-2; 9 nucleotides agree with TRBD1. The germline CDR1 and CDR2 sequences are SGHNT and YENEEA. The V gene end was trimmed by 7 bases and the J gene end by 5 bases; junction bases not matched to a gene: 8. The length of the CDR3 is 15 residues. CDR3 sequence: CASKSGTGRTGELFF. The CDR3 DNA reads as TGTGCCAGCAAATCCGGGACAGGGAGAACCGGGGAGCTGTTTTTT.

The chain is built from TRBV5-1 and TRBJ2-6; D not resolved. The CDR3 length is 19 residues. Germline CDR1 reads SGHRS; CDR2 reads YFSETQ. V was shortened by 0 bases and J by 0 bases, with 16 bases between the two germline ends. The chain's CDR3 is CASSLGHNTPTSGANVLTF. For the CDR3, the DNA is TGCGCCAGCAGCTTGGGCCACAATACTCCCACCTCTGGGGCCAACGTCCTGACTTTC.

The chain recombines TRBV19 with TRBJ1-3; TRBD1 is a possible D gene (5 bases). V was pared by 7 bases and J by 0 bases, with 19 bases between. The CDR3 contains 17 residues. The germline V gene encodes CDR1 LNHDA and CDR2 SQIVND (reference sequence). CDR3 DNA sequence: TGTGCCAGTATGGATGGTATTCGGGGACTCTCTGGAAACACCATATATTTT. Encoded protein: CASMDGIRGLSGNTIYF.

V gene TRBV4-2 combines with J gene TRBJ1-3; D remains unclear. Trimming took 1 base from V and 0 from J, leaving 16 bases between them. Germline CDR1 is LGHNA and CDR2 is YNFKEQ. The length of the CDR3 is 18 residues. CDR3 residues: CASSQVGRIALSGNTIYF. The CDR3, as DNA: TGTGCCAGCAGCCAAGTAGGTCGCATTGCACTCTCTGGAAACACCATATATTTT.

The rearrangement links TRBV28 to TRBJ2-3; no firm D call. V lost 3 bases and J 6 bases, leaving 10 bases between the germline ends. Per the germline V gene, CDR1 is MDHEN and CDR2 is SYDVKM. The CDR3 is 13 residues long. As DNA, the CDR3 is TGTGCCAGCAGTTTCCTAACAGCGGATACGCAGTATTTT. This codes for CASSFLTADTQYF.

This chain links TRBV7-2 with TRBJ1-4, with D unclear. CDR1 is SGHTA, CDR2 FQGNSA, per germline. Trimming left V 5 bases short and J 0 bases short, with 13 bases between. The CDR3 spans 16 residues. CDR3 DNA: TGTGCCAGCAGCACGGACTCTGCAGCAACTAATGAAAAACTGTTTTTT. Protein: CASSTDSAATNEKLFF.

The chain recombines TRBV28 with TRBJ1-2, with 7 positions matching TRBD1. With V trimmed by 6 bases and J by 7 bases, 8 bases remained unmatched. Germline CDR1 reads MDHEN; CDR2 reads SYDVKM. CDR3 length equals 13 residues. This CDR3 reads CASRTGRPGGYTF. Here the CDR3 DNA reads TGTGCCAGCAGGACAGGGAGACCGGGTGGCTACACCTTC.

The rearrangement uses TRBV29-1 and TRBJ2-7; D is ambiguous. CDR1 SQVTM and CDR2 ANQGSEA come from the germline V gene. The length of the CDR3 is 13 residues. Between the trimmed V and J ends, which lost 4 bases and 0 bases, there was a span of 10 bases. The CDR3 DNA sequence: TGCAGCGTTGTTGGGATACACTCCTACGAGCAGTACTTC. This codes for CSVVGIHSYEQYF.

J is TRBJ2-6 and V is TRBV7-2, with D perhaps TRBD1 (5 bases). The CDR3 has 17 amino acids. Trimming stripped 5 bases from V and 0 bases from J, with 14 bases between. Germline lookup yields CDR1 SGHTA and CDR2 FQGNSA. CDR3 loop: CASSSAPTGSGANVLTF. CDR3 sequence (DNA): TGTGCCAGCAGCAGTGCACCAACAGGCTCTGGGGCCAACGTCCTGACTTTC. The whole variable domain, filled in from reference TRBV7-2 and TRBJ2-6, reads GAGVSQSPSNKVTEKGKDVELRCDPISGHTALYWYRQSLGQGLEFLIYFQGNSAPDKSGLPSDRFSAERTGGSVSTLTIQRTQQEDSAVYLCASSSAPTGSGANVLTFGAGSRLTVL.

The rearrangement links TRBV11-2 to TRBJ2-5; D might be TRBD1 (6 bases). V was pared by 2 bases and J by 2 bases, with 12 bases between. This CDR3 comprises 15 residues. CDR1 and CDR2 from the germline V gene are SGHAT and FQNNGV. The CDR3 nucleotides read TGTGCCAGCAGCTTACAAAGGACAGCTCAAGAGACCCAGTACTTC. This sequence encodes CASSLQRTAQETQYF.

The chain uses TRBV28 and TRBJ1-2; 9 bases are a match to TRBD1. The CDR3 consists of 15 residues. With 7 bases clipped from V and 8 bases from J, the junction kept 14 bases outside the gene matches. Germline CDR1 reads MDHEN; CDR2 reads SYDVKM. This CDR3 is CASTPPRGQGKGYTF. In DNA form, the CDR3 reads TGTGCCAGCACCCCACCCCGAGGACAGGGGAAAGGCTACACCTTC.

The sample holds one count of this clone. The CDR3 here is CASSQESWTSIETQYF. The DNA of the CDR3 is TGTGCCAGCAGCCAAGAGTCCTGGACTAGCATTGAGACCCAGTACTTC. The rearrangement uses TRBV3-1 (or the pseudogene TRBV3-2) and TRBJ2-5; 8 positions agree with TRBD2. V shed 0 bases, J shed 5 bases, and the junction held 8 bases outside the gene matches. CDR3 length: 16 amino acids. Germline values: CDR1 LGHDT, CDR2 YNNKEL (reference sequence).

The chain couples TRBV3-1 (or the pseudogene TRBV3-2) to TRBJ2-7, with D uncertain. Deletions cut 2 bases from V and 5 bases from J, with 7 bases between. The length of the CDR3 is 12 residues. Germline CDR1 reads LGHDT; CDR2 reads YNNKEL (reference sequence). CDR3 residues: CASSQSGNEQYF. The CDR3 nucleotides read TGTGCCAGCAGCCAAAGTGGGAACGAGCAGTACTTC.

The V and J genes are TRBV2 and TRBJ2-2; no firm D call. The CDR3 covers 15 residues. V lost 4 bases and J lost 5, with 14 bases in between. CDR1 is SNHLY, CDR2 FYNNEI, per germline. The CDR3 DNA is TGTGCCAGCAGTGTGACCCTCCAGGCTACCGGGGAGCTGTTTTTT. It is translated as CASSVTLQATGELFF.

The chain employs TRBV30 and TRBJ2-2, with 7 bases fitting TRBD2. This CDR3 is 12 amino acids long. Germline V lookup: CDR1 GTSNPN, CDR2 SVGIG (reference sequence). The junction had 5 bases not matched to a gene; V was cut back by 3 bases and J by 10 bases. CDR3 in amino acids: CAWSGGTAELFF. DNA for the CDR3: TGTGCCTGGAGCGGGGGGACGGCGGAGCTGTTTTTT.

This chain connects TRBV28 to TRBJ2-5; D not resolved. V shed 0 bases and J shed 1 base, with 6 bases lying between them. CDR1 MDHEN and CDR2 SYDVKM come from the germline V gene. The CDR3 has 14 amino acids. The CDR3 sequence is CASSLWQFQETQYF. As DNA, the CDR3 is TGTGCCAGCAGTTTATGGCAGTTCCAAGAGACCCAGTACTTC. The full variable domain, its missing parts supplied by reference TRBV28 and TRBJ2-5, is DVKVTQSSRYLVKRTGEKVFLECVQDMDHENMFWYRQDPGLGLRLIYFSYDVKMKEKGDIPEGYSVSREKKERFSLILESASTNQTSMYLCASSLWQFQETQYFGPGTRLLVL.

On this clone itself: Other DNA sequences in this specimen translate into the identical CDR3. The chain couples TRBV27 to TRBJ1-1; D unresolved. Trimming shortened V by 2 bases and J by 1 base, and 5 bases separated the two germline ends. The CDR3 length is 13 residues. Germline values: CDR1 MNHEY, CDR2 SMNVEV (reference sequence). CDR3 bases: TGTGCCAGCAGTTTACTCGGGAACACTGAAGCTTTCTTT. This gives the protein CASSLLGNTEAFF.

The chain combines TRBV28 with TRBJ1-2; the D gene is possibly TRBD1 (5 bases). The CDR3 loop spans 15 amino acids. Per germline, CDR1 MDHEN and CDR2 SYDVKM. Trimming cost V 3 bases and J 5 bases, with 16 bases left between them. CDR3 in amino acids: CASSFQQTGGYGYTF. CDR3 coding DNA: TGTGCCAGCAGTTTCCAACAAACGGGGGGGTATGGCTACACCTTC.

This chain links TRBV4-3 with TRBJ2-1, with a weak D call TRBD2 (5 bases). Germline loops: CDR1 LGHNA, CDR2 YSLEER. Trimming shortened V by 1 base and J by 8 bases, and 6 bases separated the two germline ends. The CDR3 consists of 12 residues. This CDR3 reads CASSQAGDEQFF. CDR3 nucleotide sequence: TGCGCCAGCAGCCAAGCCGGGGATGAGCAGTTCTTC.

In DNA, the CDR3 is TGCGCCAGCAGCTGGGACAGGCCCCCGTATGGCTACACCTTC. Translation: CASSWDRPPYGYTF. The rearrangement links TRBV5-1 to TRBJ1-2, with 8 nucleotides matching TRBD1. Germline lookup yields CDR1 SGHRS and CDR2 YFSETQ. This CDR3 is 14 amino acids long. V lost 3 bases and J lost 5; bases outside the gene matches: 6.

Remarks on this clone: An end of the junction differs from the germline gene, which may be a read error. CDR3: CASSYSVSGLQHF. CDR3 DNA: TGTGCCAGCAGTTACTCGGTTAGCGGGCTGCAACACTTC. J is TRBJ2-7 and V is TRBV6-5, with 7 bases fitting TRBD2. Germline V CDR1 and CDR2: MNHEY, SVGAGI. This CDR3 spans 13 amino acids.

V usage is TRBV18 and J usage is TRBJ2-4; D possibly matches TRBD1 or TRBD2 (5 bases each). Trimming took off 0 bases at V and 7 bases at J, with 22 bases between the two ends. The germline gives CDR1 KGHSH, CDR2 LQKENI. The CDR3 totals 18 residues. The CDR3 spells CASSPPVGALEGRNIQYF. CDR3 in DNA: TGTGCCAGCTCACCACCGGTTGGGGCATTAGAGGGGCGGAACATTCAGTACTTC. Complete variable domain (other parts from reference TRBV18 and TRBJ2-4): NAGVMQNPRHLVRRRGQEARLRCSPMKGHSHVYWYRQLPEEGLKFMVYLQKENIIDESGMPKERFSAEFPKEGPSILRIQQVVRGDSAAYFCASSPPVGALEGRNIQYFGAGTRLSVL.

The chain is built from TRBV10-3 and TRBJ1-3; 10 bases match TRBD1. The germline gives CDR1 ENHRY, CDR2 SYGVKD. The CDR3 runs 11 residues. J gave up 8 bases and V 11 bases, and 3 bases lay outside the gene matches. CDR3 sequence: CAGGQGDTIYF. DNA of the CDR3: TGTGCCGGCGGACAGGGGGACACCATATATTTT.

The chain employs TRBV7-2 and TRBJ2-2, with 8 bases that match TRBD1. The CDR3 length is 15 residues. V lost 6 bases to trimming and J lost 4 bases; unmatched junction nucleotides: 7. Germline V gives CDR1 SGHTA, CDR2 FQGNSA. CDR3 sequence reads: CASRRGTGLTGELFF. For the CDR3, the DNA is TGTGCCAGCAGGCGCGGGACAGGCCTCACCGGGGAGCTGTTTTTT.

The gene calls are TRBV29-1 and TRBJ2-5, with a tentative D call TRBD1 (6 bases). Per the germline V gene, CDR1 is SQVTM and CDR2 is ANQGSEA. Trimming removed 7 bases from V and 1 base from J, with 13 bases in between. The CDR3 has 13 residues. CDR3 DNA sequence: TGCAGCGCCCAGGGGATGGGCCAAGAGACCCAGTACTTC. Encoded protein: CSAQGMGQETQYF.

The chain has TRBV19 and TRBJ1-1; tentative D call: TRBD1 (6 bases). CDR3 size: 14 residues. The germline V gene has CDR1 LNHDA and CDR2 SQIVND (reference sequence). Trimming shortened V by 7 bases and J by 5 bases, and 17 bases separated the two germline ends. The chain's CDR3 is CASTLGGQNTEAFF. The CDR3 DNA reads as TGTGCCAGTACCCTGGGCGGACAGAATACTGAAGCTTTCTTT.

This clone was counted between two and nine times. V usage is TRBV19 and J usage is TRBJ1-2; 8 bases are shared with TRBD1. The CDR3 extends over 13 amino acids. From germline, CDR1 is LNHDA and CDR2 SQIVND (reference sequence). J lost 8 bases, V lost 6 bases, and 8 bases had no gene match. The CDR3, as DNA: TGTGCCAGTAGCGGGCAGGGGGCAGGAGGCTACACCTTC. Its protein product is CASSGQGAGGYTF.

V gene TRBV18 combines with J gene TRBJ2-1; 9 nucleotides align to TRBD1. The CDR3 is 19 residues long. Per the germline V gene, CDR1 is KGHSH and CDR2 is LQKENI. V lost 3 bases, J lost 7 bases, and 19 bases stayed unmatched. The CDR3 sequence: CASSPPAGVGTGILNEQFF. CDR3 DNA sequence: TGTGCCAGCTCACCCCCAGCGGGTGTGGGGACAGGGATCCTGAATGAGCAGTTCTTC.

The chain is built from TRBV30 and TRBJ1-1, with D possibly being TRBD1 (6 bases). The CDR3 has 13 residues. V was clipped by 3 bases and J by 5 bases, with 13 bases between them. Germline V gene data show CDR1 as GTSNPN and CDR2 as SVGIG (reference sequence). CDR3 coding DNA: TGTGCCTGGAGGGCCGACAGGTTTACTGAAGCTTTCTTT. Translating gives CAWRADRFTEAFF.

Only one count was recorded for this clone. This chain connects TRBV2 to TRBJ2-7; D ambiguous. The CDR3 extends over 14 amino acids. Germline assignment: CDR1 SNHLY and CDR2 FYNNEI. V was shortened by 7 bases and J by 2 bases, with 15 bases between the two germline ends. CDR3 coding DNA: TGTGCCAGCATCGGGCCAGGAAAGGCCTACGAGCAGTACTTC. This encodes CASIGPGKAYEQYF.

The V call is TRBV4-3, the J call TRBJ2-3; TRBD2 matches at 7 bases. The CDR3 is 17 residues long. Germline CDR1 is LGHNA and CDR2 is YSLEER. Trimming at V came to 0 bases and at J to 1 base, leaving 7 bases not matched to a gene. The CDR3 protein is CASSQEWPSGGTDTQYF. CDR3 sequence (DNA): TGCGCCAGCAGCCAAGAGTGGCCTAGCGGAGGCACAGATACGCAGTATTTT.

The CDR3 region has the DNA TGTGCCAGCAGTTACTCCGGCCCTAACTATGGCTACACCTTC. Translation gives CASSYSGPNYGYTF. The chain links TRBV6-2 or TRBV6-3 to TRBJ1-2, with D hard to call. V shed 0 bases and J shed 0 bases, with 5 bases lying between them. This CDR3 has 14 residues. CDR1 is MNHEY, CDR2 SVGEGT, per germline.